The present T cell receptor beta chain was sequenced within a study of blood T cell repertoires in COVID-19. Turning to the study itself: The United States, Italy and Spain supplied acute and convalescent COVID-19 samples. PBMCs, B-cell-depleted T cells, or T cells were the source of the cDNA or gDNA that made up the material.

This clone was seen just once. CDR1 is MNHEY and CDR2 is SVGAGI in the germline V gene. The CDR3 length is 15 residues. V lost 5 bases, J lost 6 bases, and 8 bases stayed unmatched. In the original workflow: Scientists estimated how many nucleated cells there were by amplifying reference gene primers. Measured with immunoSEQ multiplex PCR; TCRdb has only the in-frame clones, and not every one. That table gives V, J and clone size, and the DNA gave D and trimming. The repertoire holds some 150,000 clones, more than 80% seen once, with approximately 15% in the top ten. This TCR derives from a woman in her forties with acute or convalescent COVID-19. Material: peripheral blood. This sequence joins TRBV6-5 and TRBJ1-5; 9 positions agree with TRBD1. CDR3 nucleotide sequence: TGTGCCAGCAGTAGAGGGACAGGGTATTTTCAGCCCCAGCATTTT. It is translated as CASSRGTGYFQPQHF.